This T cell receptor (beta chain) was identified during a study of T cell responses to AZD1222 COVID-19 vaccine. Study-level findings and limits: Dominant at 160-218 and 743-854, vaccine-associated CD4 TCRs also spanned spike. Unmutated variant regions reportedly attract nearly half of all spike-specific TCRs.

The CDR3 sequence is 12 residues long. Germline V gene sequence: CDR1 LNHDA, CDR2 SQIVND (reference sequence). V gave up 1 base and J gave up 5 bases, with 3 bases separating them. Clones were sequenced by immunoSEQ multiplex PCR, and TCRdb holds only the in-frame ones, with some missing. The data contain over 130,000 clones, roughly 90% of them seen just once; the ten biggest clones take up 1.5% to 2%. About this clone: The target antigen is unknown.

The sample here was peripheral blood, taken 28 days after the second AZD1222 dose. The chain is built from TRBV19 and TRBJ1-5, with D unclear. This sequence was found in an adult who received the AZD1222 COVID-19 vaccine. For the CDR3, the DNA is TGTGCCAGTAGTATAGGCTATCAGCCCCAGCATTTT. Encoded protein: CASSIGYQPQHF.